This T cell receptor beta chain was sequenced in a study of T cell changes during pregnancy in multiple sclerosis. The V and J ends lost 6 bases and 5 bases, in that order; junction bases with no gene match: 8. Germline assignment: CDR1 SGHRS and CDR2 YFSETQ. The CDR3 consists of 14 residues. The table came from immunoSEQ multiplex PCR; TCRdb's copy has only in-frame clones and leaves some out. The sample lists around 56,000 clones, 94% occurring once. Sequenced material: CD8+ T cells from peripheral blood mononuclear cells, taken after pregnancy. This TCR came from a female donor with multiple sclerosis, enrolled in a pregnancy study. V is TRBV5-1 and J is TRBJ2-1; TRBD2 matches at 7 bases. CDR3: CASKAVAGDNEQFF. CDR3 DNA sequence: TGCGCCAGCAAGGCGGTGGCGGGAGACAATGAGCAGTTCTTC.